A selection of T cell receptor beta chains follows, all from one sample in a study of blood T cell repertoires in COVID-19. TCRdb's copy holds only in-frame clones and misses some; the assay was immunoSEQ multiplex PCR. This table has approximately 360,000 clones, around 90% appearing once. Sequenced input: peripheral blood. The origin of the receptors is a man younger than 35 with active or convalescent COVID-19. Each CDR3 is given with its conserved first and last residue. D genes are given only for firm matches. The listing skips clone size in some rows; elsewhere it reads once, few, many or a size class.

NA	TRBV14	TRBJ1-1	NA	TGTGCCAGCAGCCAAGATCGTATGGTGGCAGGGGAACTCATGAACACTGAAGCTTTCTTT	CASSQDRMVAGELMNTEAFF
NA	TRBV7-8	TRBJ1-5	NA	TGTGCCAGCAGCCCATCCGCGGGGGCCAGGCCCAATCAGCCCCAGCATTTT	CASSPSAGARPNQPQHF
NA	TRBV6-5	TRBJ2-7	NA	TGTGCCAGCAGTTACCAGGGGAGCGGCTACGAGCAGTACTTC	CASSYQGSGYEQYF
NA	TRBV6-2/TRBV6-3	TRBJ2-7	NA	TGTGCCAGCAGTGCCCTCGAGCGCGAGCAGTACTTC	CASSALEREQYF
NA	TRBV28	TRBJ1-4	TRBD1	TGTGCCAGCAGTTTTCGGGACAGAAAAGAAAAACTGTTTTTT	CASSFRDRKEKLFF
NA	TRBV28	TRBJ1-3	TRBD1	TGTGCCAGCAGTTTTGGATCGACAGGGACTGGAAACACCATATATTTT	CASSFGSTGTGNTIYF
NA	TRBV6-2/TRBV6-3	TRBJ2-1	TRBD2	TGTGCCAGCAGCTCCCTGGCGGGGGAAACATACAATGAGCAGTTCTTC	CASSSLAGETYNEQFF
NA	TRBV28	TRBJ1-3	NA	TGTGCCAGCAGTTTATCCAGGGGCCCGTCTGGAAACACCATATATTTT	CASSLSRGPSGNTIYF
NA	TRBV7-2	TRBJ2-1	TRBD2	TGTGCCAGCAGCCCTACTAGCGGGGGGGCCTCTGAGCAGTTCTTC	CASSPTSGGASEQFF
NA	TRBV5-1	TRBJ2-1	TRBD2	TGCGCCAGCAGCTCAGGACTAGCGGGAGGGAACAATGAGCAGTTCTTC	CASSSGLAGGNNEQFF
NA	TRBV6-5	TRBJ2-3	TRBD2	TGTGCCATTAGCGGGAGGGGTATGACAGATACGCAGTATTTT	CAISGRGMTDTQYF
NA	TRBV15	TRBJ2-5	TRBD1	TGTGCCACCCCGAGACAGGGTGGGGAGACCCAGTACTTC	CATPRQGGETQYF
NA	TRBV19	TRBJ2-5	TRBD1	TGTGCCAGTGGGGACAGGGGAAGGGAAGAGACCCAGTACTTC	CASGDRGREETQYF
NA	TRBV28	TRBJ1-5	NA	TGTGCCAGCAGTTTACTCAAGGCGGGGGCTTTACCCCAGCATTTT	CASSLLKAGALPQHF
NA	TRBV10-3	TRBJ2-1	TRBD2	TGTGCCATCAGCTCTCAAGCGGGGTCGATCAATGAGCAGTTCTTC	CAISSQAGSINEQFF
NA	TRBV7-2	TRBJ2-2	TRBD1	TGTGCCAGCAGCTTAGTTGGGACAGAACATACCGGGGAGCTGTTTTTT	CASSLVGTEHTGELFF
NA	TRBV5-8	TRBJ1-1	NA	TGTGCCAGCAGCTTACAGGGTCTGCACACTGAAGCTTTCTTT	CASSLQGLHTEAFF
NA	TRBV11-2	TRBJ2-2	TRBD2	TGTGCCAGCAGCGACCAAGTAGCGGGAGGGCCAGGCGGGGAGCTGTTTTTT	CASSDQVAGGPGGELFF
NA	TRBV3-1/TRBV3-2	TRBJ1-1	NA	TGTGCCAGCAGTACAGGGAACACTGAAGCTTTCTTT	CASSTGNTEAFF
NA	TRBV6-2/TRBV6-3	TRBJ1-2	NA	TGTGCCAGCAGTTTCTCCAGGGATAACTATGGCTACACCTTC	CASSFSRDNYGYTF
NA	TRBV11-3	TRBJ2-1	TRBD2	TGTGCCAGCAGCTTAGGACTAGCGGGGGGGATCGGTGAGCAGTTCTTC	CASSLGLAGGIGEQFF
NA	TRBV27	TRBJ2-1	TRBD2	TGTGCCAGCAGCTCAAAGCGGGAGGGATTCTACAATGAGCAGTTCTTC	CASSSKREGFYNEQFF
NA	TRBV2	TRBJ1-4	TRBD1	TGTGCCAGCACCCGAAGGGACAGATTTAATGAAAAACTGTTTTTT	CASTRRDRFNEKLFF
few	TRBV27	TRBJ2-2	TRBD2	TGTGCCAGCAGTCTCGGACTAGCGGGACGAACCGGGGAGCTGTTTTTT	CASSLGLAGRTGELFF
NA	TRBV28	TRBJ2-1	TRBD2	TGTGCCAGCATCCCCCTCCCTAGCGGGGGATTGGGCAATGAGCAGTTCTTC	CASIPLPSGGLGNEQFF
NA	TRBV19	TRBJ2-3	NA	TGTGCCAGTAGTATAATACCGGGAGTAAGCACAGATACGCAGTATTTT	CASSIIPGVSTDTQYF
NA	TRBV4-1	TRBJ2-5	TRBD1	TGCGCCAGCAGCCCACGGACAGGCCTCCAAGAGACCCAGTACTTC	CASSPRTGLQETQYF
NA	TRBV7-2	TRBJ1-2	TRBD1	TGTGCCAGCAGCTTAGAGGACAGGGAGAAGATTAGCTACACCTTC	CASSLEDREKISYTF
NA	TRBV3-1/TRBV3-2	TRBJ2-7	NA	TGTGCCAGCAGCCAAGGTCCGGGAACCGAGCAGTACTTC	CASSQGPGTEQYF
NA	TRBV7-3	TRBJ2-1	NA	TGTGCCAGCAGCTTCTCCGGGAGCTCCTACAATGAGCAGTTCTTC	CASSFSGSSYNEQFF
NA	TRBV6-2/TRBV6-3	TRBJ1-5	NA	TGTGCCAGCAGTAGAGACACAAGGGAAGCTAGCACCAATCAGCCCCAGCATTTT	CASSRDTREASTNQPQHF
NA	TRBV29-1	TRBJ1-2	NA	TGCAGCGTTGAAAGCGTAATTGGCTACACCTTC	CSVESVIGYTF
NA	TRBV4-2	TRBJ1-3	NA	TGTGCCAGCAGCCAAACAGACAGGATCTCTGGAAACACCATATATTTT	CASSQTDRISGNTIYF
NA	TRBV5-6	TRBJ1-1	NA	TGTGCCAGCAGCTTGTTGCGGGGGGAAGTCGCTTTCTTT	CASSLLRGEVAFF
NA	TRBV6-5	TRBJ2-7	NA	TGTGCCAGCAGTTACTCGAGGTACTACGAGCAGTACTTC	CASSYSRYYEQYF
NA	TRBV15	TRBJ2-1	NA	TGTGCCACCGGGCCCCTCGGCTCCTACAATGAGCAGTTCTTC	CATGPLGSYNEQFF
NA	TRBV27	TRBJ1-1	NA	TGTGCCAGCAGCTTCCTAGGGGGGAACACTGAAGCTTTCTTT	CASSFLGGNTEAFF
NA	TRBV6-5	TRBJ1-2	NA	TGTGCCAGCACCCCGACTGCCTATGGCTACACCTTC	CASTPTAYGYTF
once	TRBV30	TRBJ1-2	TRBD1	TGTGCCTGGAGTGCTGAGACAGGGGGCGGCTATGGCTACACCTTT	CAWSAETGGGYGYTF
NA	TRBV9	TRBJ2-5	NA	TGTGCCAGCAGCCTATCAGGGCCCCGAGAGACCCAGTACTTC	CASSLSGPRETQYF
once	TRBV7-6	TRBJ2-3	TRBD2	TGTGCCAGCAGCTTCCCGGGGGGGCCGGTAATATCAGATACGCAGTATTTT	CASSFPGGPVISDTQYF
NA	TRBV7-2	TRBJ2-5	NA	TGTGCCAGCAGCTACCTCGGTTCCGAGACCCAGTACTTC	CASSYLGSETQYF